The present entry profiles one T cell receptor beta chain with its context. Its specific antigen is unknown. Base qualities are not provided; no much larger clone lies one nucleotide away. The sample comes from a study of blood T cell repertoires in COVID-19 (TCRdb year 2020). The study in broad terms: The collaborator samples originated in the United States, Italy and Spain and spanned the acute and convalescent phases of COVID-19. The prospective study material was composed of cDNA or gDNA derived from T cells, B-cell-depleted T cells, or PBMCs. Deeply sampled blood TCRbeta repertoires from subjects exposed to, actively infected with, or recovered from COVID-19 were included in the dataset. The repertoires were released in a freely available public database meant as a resource for research on the immune response to SARS-CoV-2. The samples were drawn from the first 160 participants of the ongoing ImmuneRACE study and from more than 1,000 subjects provided by 6 global collaborators. Sample metadata almost always included a de-identified subject ID, COVID-19 status, age in years and sex. Where available, HLA class I and class II types were obtained from metadata supplied by the sample provider rather than from assay-based typing.

The immunoSEQ Assay, a bias-controlled multiplex PCR, was used to amplify TCRbeta CDR3 regions from genomic DNA. In the authors' own workflow: Within the assay, amplification of reference gene primers was used to estimate how many nucleated cells each sample contained. To quantify the absolute abundance of each unique TCRbeta CDR3 rearrangement, sequence reads were collapsed and filtered. Productive Simpson clonality was computed per sample as the square root of Simpson's diversity index over productive rearrangements. TCRdb holds this immuneACCESS table with in-frame rearrangements only. Some clones are missing; in checked studies, unresolved V genes explain under half, and the rest has no known cause. V and J calls and clone size are copied from that table; D and trimming were computed from the DNA. This sample comprises more than 250,000 clones, over 75% of them detected only once. The top ten constitute 2.2% of the sample.

Beyond this particular receptor, the publication reports: How much clinical and demographic metadata was included differed by source and by participant, and the metadata was provided uncurated.

V lost 3 bases and J lost 3 bases; the stretch between them is 7 bases long. The germline V gene supplies CDR1 SGHDT and CDR2 YYEEEE. Taken from cysteine to phenylalanine, the CDR3 has 13 residues. Just the 39-base CDR3 DNA is kept, in frame starting at base 1. Participants in the prospective study were enrolled through a virtual design, were aged roughly 18 to 100 years, and lived in 24 United States geographic areas. To assign participants to cohorts, the prospective study relied on clinical history that participants themselves reported in a screening survey and a study questionnaire. For ImmuneRACE Cohort 3, a participant was defined as recovered based on two consecutive negative NP/OP PCR tests, clearance by a healthcare professional, or resolution of symptoms. Mobile phlebotomists in the prospective study collected whole blood, serum and a nasopharyngeal or oropharyngeal swab from every participant. Prospective study participants could optionally give additional blood draws and questionnaires over an approximately two-month period. Before DNA extraction, blood samples from the prospective study were shipped at room temperature or frozen.

This chain is built from TRBV5-6 and TRBJ2-1; the D gene cannot be resolved reliably. The sequenced material came from PBMCs or T cells enriched from blood (not recorded which). The sequence was obtained from a man under 40 who had recovered from COVID-19. The CDR3 here reads CASSSRYYNEQFF. In nucleotide form, the sequence is TGTGCCAGCAGCTCCCGGTACTACAATGAGCAGTTCTTC.